One sample yielded the 21 T cell receptor beta chains listed below, sequenced in a study of T cell responses to AZD1222 COVID-19 vaccine. The method was immunoSEQ multiplex PCR; TCRdb's version includes in-frame clones alone and lacks a portion of them. The repertoire holds 90,000 to 120,000 clones, with roughly 89% as singletons. The sample here was peripheral blood, taken on day 0 of MenACWY control vaccination. All receptors come from an adult in good health.

The chain recombines TRBV6-5 with TRBJ2-7, with D possibly TRBD2 on 7 matching bases. This CDR3 spans 15 amino acids. Germline CDR1 reads MNHEY; CDR2 reads SVGAGI. The V and J ends lost 6 bases and 5 bases respectively, with 20 bases between them. The CDR3 bases are TGTGCCAGCAGCCTCGACGGGGGGCGCGGTGACGAGCAGTACTTC. It encodes CASSLDGGRGDEQYF.

This rearrangement joins TRBV11-2 to TRBJ1-2, with a possible D match to TRBD1 (6 bases). This CDR3 is 13 amino acids long. V was cut by 5 bases and J by 3 bases, with 10 bases left in between. Per the germline V gene, CDR1 is SGHAT and CDR2 is FQNNGV. The DNA for the CDR3 is TGTGCCAGCAGCCCACGGACAGACTATGGCTACACCTTC. Translating it yields CASSPRTDYGYTF.

V usage is TRBV12-5 and J usage is TRBJ1-5, with 7 bases that match TRBD1. The junction had 6 bases not matched to a gene; V was cut back by 5 bases and J by 5 bases. CDR1 is LGHNT and CDR2 is FRNRAP in the germline V gene. CDR3 length: 14 residues. The chain's CDR3 is CASGARDSDQPQHF. In DNA, the CDR3 is TGTGCTAGTGGTGCCCGGGACAGCGATCAGCCCCAGCATTTT.

Only one count was recorded for this clone. The gene calls are TRBV7-3 and TRBJ2-2; 9 bases are shared with TRBD2. The V gene end was trimmed by 8 bases and the J gene end by 5 bases; junction bases not matched to a gene: 0. The CDR3 is made up of 12 amino acids. Germline-derived CDR1 and CDR2 are SGHTA and FQGTGA. CDR3 bases: TGTGCCAGCGGACTAGCGACCGGGGAGCTGTTTTTT. It encodes CASGLATGELFF.

The chain joins TRBV9 to TRBJ1-2; D is unclear. There are 14 residues in the CDR3. The germline CDR1 and CDR2 sequences are SGDLS and YYNGEE. With 3 bases removed from V and 0 bases from J, the gap between germline ends came to 9 bases. Here the CDR3 DNA reads TGTGCCAGCAGCGGCGTACACCCTAACTATGGCTACACCTTC. This codes for CASSGVHPNYGYTF.

CDR3 in amino acids: CATSSSSGQRGYGYTF. The CDR3 DNA sequence: TGTGCCACCAGCAGTAGTTCGGGACAGAGGGGCTATGGCTACACCTTC. This chain joins TRBV15 and TRBJ1-2; 7 bases align to TRBD1. Germline V CDR1 and CDR2: LNHNV, YYDKDF (reference sequence). V shed 3 bases and J 4 bases; nucleotides not matched to a gene: 11. The CDR3 sequence is 16 residues long.

The chain employs TRBV12-3 or TRBV12-4 and TRBJ1-1; D ambiguous. The CDR3 extends over 12 amino acids. Trimming removed 3 bases from V and 9 bases from J, with 11 bases in between. Written as DNA, the CDR3 is TGTGCCAGCAGTTTCCTCCATGGCCAAGCTTTCTTT. Encoded protein: CASSFLHGQAFF.

The chain recombines TRBV12-3 or TRBV12-4 with TRBJ1-2; D unresolved. This CDR3 contains 11 residues. Between the trimmed V and J ends, which lost 6 bases and 3 bases, there was a span of 5 bases. CDR3 in DNA: TGTGCCAGCAGCGGCCACTATGGCTACACCTTC. Protein: CASSGHYGYTF.

V is TRBV5-4 and J is TRBJ2-7; TRBD2 is a possible D gene (6 bases). The germline V and J ends were trimmed by 4 bases and 3 bases, with 17 bases remaining between them. The CDR3 is made up of 15 amino acids. The germline V gene encodes CDR1 SGHNT and CDR2 YYREEE (reference sequence). Here the CDR3 reads CASSPGGRANYEQYF. The CDR3 bases are TGTGCCAGCAGCCCAGGAGGGAGAGCAAACTACGAGCAGTACTTC.

The chain joins TRBV4-2 to TRBJ2-3; D not resolved. Trimming removed 0 bases at V and 0 bases at J, with 7 bases between. Germline lookup yields CDR1 LGHNA and CDR2 YNFKEQ. This CDR3 is built from 15 residues. This CDR3 reads CASSQESRSTDTQYF. Written as DNA, the CDR3 is TGTGCCAGCAGCCAAGAATCTCGGAGCACAGATACGCAGTATTTT.

J is TRBJ2-5 and V is TRBV10-3, with 9 bases matching TRBD2. The CDR3 covers 14 residues. Per the germline V gene, CDR1 is ENHRY and CDR2 is SYGVKD. Germline trimming cut 9 bases from V and 0 bases from J; bases unmatched to any gene: 5. This CDR3 is CAISGGPNQETQYF. In DNA, the CDR3 is TGTGCCATTAGCGGGGGCCCTAACCAAGAGACCCAGTACTTC.

In its sample, this clone was seen a few times. The V call is TRBV7-3, the J call TRBJ1-4; D is uncertain. Germline V gives CDR1 SGHTA, CDR2 FQGTGA. The CDR3 spans 13 residues. Trimming cost V 5 bases and J 6 bases, with 10 bases left between them. CDR3 in DNA: TGTGCCAGCAGCGCCGGGAGGGATGAAAAACTGTTTTTT. Residues: CASSAGRDEKLFF.

CDR3 sequence (DNA): TGTGCCAGCAGCCAATCGGGACAGGGGTCCTACGAGCAGTACTTC. Amino acid sequence: CASSQSGQGSYEQYF. The chain joins TRBV4-2 to TRBJ2-7; 10 nucleotides match TRBD1. V lost 2 bases and J lost 1; bases outside the gene matches: 2. This CDR3 comprises 15 residues. Germline V lookup: CDR1 LGHNA, CDR2 YNFKEQ.

This clone was seen once. This chain connects TRBV7-9 to TRBJ2-7; 8 nucleotides match TRBD1. Per the germline V gene, CDR1 is SEHNR and CDR2 is FQNEAQ (reference sequence). This CDR3 has 15 amino acids. V lost 10 bases to trimming and J lost 6 bases; unmatched junction nucleotides: 17. The CDR3 DNA is TGTGCCACCGAGCTTTGGCAGGGGGCAAAGGGCGAGCAGTACTTC. Translated: CATELWQGAKGEQYF.

This clone has just one count. This chain connects TRBV24-1 to TRBJ1-4; D gene unclear. The CDR3 is 15 residues long. V lost 4 bases to trimming and J lost 5 bases, with 13 bases between them. CDR1 and CDR2 from the germline V gene are KGHDR and SFDVKD. The CDR3 bases are TGTGCCACCAGTGACGCAGGACCGAACAATGAAAAACTGTTTTTT. This codes for CATSDAGPNNEKLFF.

This clone has a single count. This chain uses TRBV6-5 with TRBJ1-1, with D possibly TRBD1 on 5 matching bases. Trimming stripped 0 bases from V and 1 base from J, with 9 bases between. The CDR3 totals 15 residues. CDR1 MNHEY and CDR2 SVGAGI come from the germline V gene. The CDR3 nucleotides are TGTGCCAGCAGTTACTCGGGCAGGGCGAACACTGAAGCTTTCTTT. It specifies CASSYSGRANTEAFF.

The chain combines TRBV7-2 with TRBJ2-2; 9 positions agree with TRBD2. Germline V gene data show CDR1 as SGHTA and CDR2 as FQGNSA. Trimming took 5 bases from V and 5 from J; bases not matched to a gene: 12. This CDR3 is 17 amino acids long. CDR3 nucleotides: TGTGCCAGCAGCCCCTGGGGTAGCGGGGGAGGTACCGGGGAGCTGTTTTTT. Its protein is CASSPWGSGGGTGELFF.

This chain's CDR3 is CASSDNYGYTF. Written as DNA, the CDR3 is TGTGCCAGCAGCGACAACTATGGCTACACCTTC. The chain links TRBV6-5 to TRBJ1-2; D uncertain. V lost 6 bases and J lost 2, with 4 bases in between. Germline V lookup: CDR1 MNHEY, CDR2 SVGAGI. There are 11 residues in the CDR3.

The J gene is TRBJ1-4, the V gene TRBV5-1; a weak D match, TRBD1 (5 bases). This CDR3 has 15 residues. The V and J ends lost 4 bases and 3 bases respectively, with 13 bases between them. The germline V gene has CDR1 SGHRS and CDR2 YFSETQ. CDR3 sequence: CASSRVGTANEKLFF. In DNA form, the CDR3 reads TGCGCCAGCAGCCGGGTAGGGACGGCTAATGAAAAACTGTTTTTT.

V and J are TRBV3-1 (or the pseudogene TRBV3-2) and TRBJ1-2; unclear D gene. Germline V gene lookup returns CDR1 LGHDT and CDR2 YNNKEL (reference sequence). This CDR3 has 15 residues. V gave up 0 bases and J gave up 1 base, with 9 bases separating them. The CDR3, as DNA: TGTGCCAGCAGCCAAGATCCAATTATTAACTATGGCTACACCTTC. The encoded protein is CASSQDPIINYGYTF.

This sequence joins TRBV11-3 and TRBJ2-7; 10 positions match TRBD1. V lost 5 bases, J lost 9 bases, and 19 bases stayed unmatched. Germline CDR1 reads SGHNT; CDR2 reads YENEEA. This CDR3 is built from 17 residues. In nucleotides, the CDR3 is TGTGCCAGCAGCACGTGGGACAGGGGCTCTCTAGGGGAAGGGCAGTACTTC. Protein sequence: CASSTWDRGSLGEGQYF. The whole variable domain, filled in from reference TRBV11-3 and TRBJ2-7, reads EAGVVQSPRYKIIEKKQPVAFWCNPISGHNTLYWYLQNLGQGPELLIRYENEEAVDDSQLPKDRFSAERLKGVDSTLKIQPAELGDSAVYLCASSTWDRGSLGEGQYFGPGTRLTVT.